This T cell receptor beta chain is drawn from a study of cytomegalovirus exposure and HLA in healthy donors. Study-level background: Around 200 million T cells yielded roughly 120 million unique TCR beta sequences, as an earlier analysis found. Study results and limitations: Later work found that TCR association rates differed between HLA loci; DRB1 had the most and HLA-C the fewest. Most TCR sequences proved rare, with some public TCRs found in many donors.

The PCR employed 60 Vbeta primers together with 13 Jbeta primers. The assay was immunoSEQ multiplex PCR, and TCRdb's table has in-frame clones only and misses some. Found here are around 140,000 clones, 75% to 85% of them singletons; the top ten hold around 2.5%. This clone was detected a few times. The antigen is not known. The germline gives CDR1 WNHNN, CDR2 SYGVQD (reference sequence). Trimming left V 3 bases short and J 1 base short, with 24 bases between. CDR3 length: 19 amino acids. The material sequenced was PBMCs. The sequence was obtained from a man over 45 in good health and CMV-seronegative. The chain combines TRBV10-1 with TRBJ1-1, with a possible D match to TRBD1 (6 bases). CDR3 protein: CASSDPSLTTGQENTEAFF. CDR3 nucleotide sequence: TGCGCCAGCAGTGACCCCAGCTTGACGACAGGTCAAGAGAACACTGAAGCTTTCTTT.